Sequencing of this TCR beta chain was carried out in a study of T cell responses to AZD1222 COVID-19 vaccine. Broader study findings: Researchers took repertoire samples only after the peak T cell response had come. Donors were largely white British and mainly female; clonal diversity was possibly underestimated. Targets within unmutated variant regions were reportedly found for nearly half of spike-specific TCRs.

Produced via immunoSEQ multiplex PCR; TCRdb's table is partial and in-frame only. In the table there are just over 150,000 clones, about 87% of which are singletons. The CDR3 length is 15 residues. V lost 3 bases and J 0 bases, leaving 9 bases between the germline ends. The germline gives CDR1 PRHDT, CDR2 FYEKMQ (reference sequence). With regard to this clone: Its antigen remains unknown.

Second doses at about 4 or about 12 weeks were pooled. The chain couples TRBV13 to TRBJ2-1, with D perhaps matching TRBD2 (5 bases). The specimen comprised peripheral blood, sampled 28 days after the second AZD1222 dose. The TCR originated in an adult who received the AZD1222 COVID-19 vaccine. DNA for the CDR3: TGTGCCAGCAGCTTTGAGGGCGCCTCCTACAATGAGCAGTTCTTC. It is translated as CASSFEGASYNEQFF.